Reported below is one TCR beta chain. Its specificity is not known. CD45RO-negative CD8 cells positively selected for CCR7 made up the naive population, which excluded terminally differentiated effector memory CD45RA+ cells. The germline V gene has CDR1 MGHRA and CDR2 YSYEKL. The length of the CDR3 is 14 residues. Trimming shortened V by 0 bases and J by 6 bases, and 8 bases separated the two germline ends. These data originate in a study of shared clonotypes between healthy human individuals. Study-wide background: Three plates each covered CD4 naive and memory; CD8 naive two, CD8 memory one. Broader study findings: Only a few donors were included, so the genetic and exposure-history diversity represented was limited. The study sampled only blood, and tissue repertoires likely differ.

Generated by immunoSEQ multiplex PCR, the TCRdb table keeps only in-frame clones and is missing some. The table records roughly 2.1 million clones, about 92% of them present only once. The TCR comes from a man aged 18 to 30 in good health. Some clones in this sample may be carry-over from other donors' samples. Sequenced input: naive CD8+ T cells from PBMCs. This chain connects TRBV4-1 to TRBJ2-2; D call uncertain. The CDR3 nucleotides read TGCGCCAGCAGCCAAGAAAGGCGGTCCGGGGAGCTGTTTTTT. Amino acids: CASSQERRSGELFF.